This T cell receptor (beta chain) was captured by sequencing in a study of cytotoxic CD8 clonotypes in ibrutinib-treated CLL. Study as a whole: The group held 10 to 11 relapsed/refractory and roughly 15 treatment-naive patients, with some 17 IGHV unmutated.

Study observations and caveats: Clonality rose at ibrutinib response and fell back toward baseline at progression.

Libraries were prepared by immunoSEQ multiplex PCR; TCRdb keeps only in-frame clonotypes and omits some of them. This table holds 250,000 or so clones, 60% to 75% found once. The ends were cut back, 6 bases at V and 4 bases at J, with 7 bases in the middle. The length of the CDR3 is 12 residues. Germline loops: CDR1 MDHEN, CDR2 SYDVKM. For this clone: What it binds is unknown.

Here the sequenced sample was PBMCs, taken after 24 months of ibrutinib treatment. The rearrangement links TRBV28 to TRBJ1-5; D is uncertain. This TCR came from a human donor with chronic lymphocytic leukemia. CDR3 coding DNA: TGTGCCAGCAGGCCACCTAATCAGCCCCAGCATTTT. The encoded protein is CASRPPNQPQHF. The full variable domain, its missing parts supplied by reference TRBV28 and TRBJ1-5, is DVKVTQSSRYLVKRTGEKVFLECVQDMDHENMFWYRQDPGLGLRLIYFSYDVKMKEKGDIPEGYSVSREKKERFSLILESASTNQTSMYLCASRPPNQPQHFGDGTRLSIL.